The 11 T cell receptor beta chains in this list originate from one sample, sequenced in a study of shared clonotypes between healthy human individuals. Here immunoSEQ multiplex PCR was the method, and the copy in TCRdb shows in-frame clones only, minus some. The sample carries 950,000 to 1,300,000 clones, around 74% recorded once. The material sequenced was memory CD4+ T cells sorted from blood. The subset denotes: CD45RA-negative fraction. These receptors came from a man aged 18 to 30 in good health.

The chain employs TRBV25-1 and TRBJ2-7; possible D gene TRBD2, 5 bases. The germline CDR1 and CDR2 sequences are MGHDK and SYGVNS. The CDR3 is 14 residues long. Trimming took 4 bases from V and 2 from J, leaving 12 bases between them. The CDR3 DNA sequence: TGTGCCAGCAGTGCGAGGGTAGCCCCCTACGAGCAGTACTTC. The encoded protein is CASSARVAPYEQYF.

This clone was seen a single time. The chain carries TRBV7-8 and TRBJ2-3; the D is unclear. The CDR3 loop spans 14 amino acids. The germline V gene encodes CDR1 SGHVS and CDR2 FQNEAQ. The V and J ends lost 5 bases and 5 bases respectively, with 14 bases between them. The CDR3 DNA follows: TGTGCCAGCAGCGCGCCACGCGGAATAGATACGCAGTATTTT. Translating gives CASSAPRGIDTQYF.

The J gene is TRBJ1-5, the V gene TRBV5-8; D possibly corresponds to TRBD1 (6 bases). V was trimmed by 2 bases and J by 5 bases, leaving 20 bases between them. Per germline, CDR1 SGHTS and CDR2 YDEGEE. The length of the CDR3 is 17 residues. The DNA of the CDR3 is TGTGCCAGCAGCTTCGCATTCGGGGGCAAGGGGGATCAGCCCCAGCATTTT. This encodes CASSFAFGGKGDQPQHF. The complete variable domain, with remaining parts taken from reference TRBV5-8 and TRBJ1-5, reads EAGVTQSPTHLIKTRGQQATLRCSPISGHTSVYWYQQALGLGLQFLLWYDEGEERNRGNFPPRFSGRQFPNYSSELNVNALELEDSALYLCASSFAFGGKGDQPQHFGDGTRLSIL.

This clone showed up just a few times. The CDR3 DNA sequence: TGTGCCAGCAGCCTGACAGGGGGTATGAACACTGAAGCTTTCTTT. This translates into CASSLTGGMNTEAFF. The chain combines TRBV6-5 with TRBJ1-1, with 9 bases fitting TRBD1. The CDR3 covers 15 residues. Germline trimming cut 6 bases from V and 0 bases from J; bases unmatched to any gene: 5. Germline CDR1 reads MNHEY; CDR2 reads SVGAGI.

This clone was seen only a few times. The chain uses TRBV7-2 and TRBJ2-3, with 9 bases aligning to TRBD2. This CDR3 comprises 16 residues. With 3 bases clipped from V and 0 bases from J, the junction kept 4 bases outside the gene matches. Germline CDR1 and CDR2: SGHTA and FQGNSA. CDR3 in amino acids: CASSLLGLASTDTQYF. The DNA for the CDR3 is TGTGCCAGCAGCTTGTTAGGACTAGCGAGCACAGATACGCAGTATTTT.

The J gene is TRBJ1-6, the V gene TRBV2; D perhaps matches TRBD1 (5 bases). Trimming removed 7 bases from V and 14 bases from J, with 21 bases in between. Germline CDR1 is SNHLY and CDR2 is FYNNEI. CDR3 length equals 14 residues. The CDR3 DNA reads as TGTGCCAGCACCCGGACACCCACCTCGGCGGCCCTCCACTTT. It yields the protein CASTRTPTSAALHF.

This clone was counted once. V gene TRBV5-3 combines with J gene TRBJ2-3, with no clear D. TRBV5-3 is known as an ORF, though its function is uncertain. Deletions cut 4 bases from V and 0 bases from J, with 18 bases between. This CDR3 is built from 17 residues. The CDR3 DNA is TGTGCCAGAAGCGTCCGATACTGGGCCCCTAGCACAGATACGCAGTATTTT. It translates to CARSVRYWAPSTDTQYF.

CDR3 amino acids: CASSPSPQGTQALVGNTIYF. CDR3 in DNA: TGTGCCAGCAGCCCCAGTCCCCAGGGGACTCAGGCCTTGGTCGGAAACACCATATATTTT. V usage is TRBV14 and J usage is TRBJ1-3; a possible D gene is TRBD1 (6 bases). Deletions cut 4 bases from V and 4 bases from J, with 29 bases between. From germline, CDR1 is SGHDN and CDR2 FVKESK. The CDR3 loop spans 20 amino acids.

The chain couples TRBV19 to TRBJ2-7; D is ambiguous. The ends were cut back, 5 bases at V and 2 bases at J, with 10 bases in the middle. The CDR3 contains 13 residues. Germline values: CDR1 LNHDA, CDR2 SQIVND (reference sequence). The CDR3 is CASSRPGPYEQYF. The CDR3 DNA reads TGTGCCAGTAGTCGTCCAGGCCCCTACGAGCAGTACTTC.

The V gene is TRBV7-2, the J gene TRBJ2-7; D possibly corresponds to TRBD1 (6 bases). V lost 3 bases and J lost 7, with 10 bases in between. Germline CDR1 reads SGHTA; CDR2 reads FQGNSA. The CDR3 runs 12 residues. CDR3 sequence reads: CASSLFQGEQYF. CDR3 DNA sequence: TGTGCCAGCAGCTTGTTCCAGGGGGAGCAGTACTTC.

This rearrangement joins TRBV7-8 to TRBJ1-1; possible D gene TRBD1, 5 bases. Germline CDR1 reads SGHVS; CDR2 reads FQNEAQ. V lost 1 base to trimming and J lost 0 bases, with 12 bases between them. This CDR3 spans 16 amino acids. CDR3 amino acids: CASSLESGHMNTEAFF. CDR3 sequence (DNA): TGTGCCAGCAGCTTAGAAAGCGGACACATGAACACTGAAGCTTTCTTT. The variable domain in full, completed from reference TRBV7-8 and TRBJ1-1, reads GAGVSQSPRYKVAKRGQDVALRCDPISGHVSLFWYQQALGQGPEFLTYFQNEAQLDKSGLPSDRFFAERPEGSVSTLKIQRTQQEDSAVYLCASSLESGHMNTEAFFGQGTRLTVV.